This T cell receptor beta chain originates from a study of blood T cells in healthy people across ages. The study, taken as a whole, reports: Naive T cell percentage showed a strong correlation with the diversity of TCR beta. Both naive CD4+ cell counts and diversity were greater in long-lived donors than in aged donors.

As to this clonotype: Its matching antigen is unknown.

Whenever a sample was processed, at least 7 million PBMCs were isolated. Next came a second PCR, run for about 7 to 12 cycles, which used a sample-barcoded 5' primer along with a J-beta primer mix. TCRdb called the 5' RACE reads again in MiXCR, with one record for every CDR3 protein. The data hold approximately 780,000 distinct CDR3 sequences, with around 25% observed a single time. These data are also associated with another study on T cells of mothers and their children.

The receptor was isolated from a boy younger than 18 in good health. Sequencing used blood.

In nucleotides, the CDR3 is TGTGCCAGCAGCCCGCAGGGGGCGAGGAACACCGGGGAGCTGTTTTTT. This translates into CASSPQGARNTGELFF. The rearrangement links TRBV9 to TRBJ2-2; 8 nucleotides line up with TRBD1. Germline CDR1 is SGDLS and CDR2 is YYNGEE. The ends lost 4 bases at V and 1 base at J; junction bases unmatched: 6. The CDR3 sequence is 16 residues long.